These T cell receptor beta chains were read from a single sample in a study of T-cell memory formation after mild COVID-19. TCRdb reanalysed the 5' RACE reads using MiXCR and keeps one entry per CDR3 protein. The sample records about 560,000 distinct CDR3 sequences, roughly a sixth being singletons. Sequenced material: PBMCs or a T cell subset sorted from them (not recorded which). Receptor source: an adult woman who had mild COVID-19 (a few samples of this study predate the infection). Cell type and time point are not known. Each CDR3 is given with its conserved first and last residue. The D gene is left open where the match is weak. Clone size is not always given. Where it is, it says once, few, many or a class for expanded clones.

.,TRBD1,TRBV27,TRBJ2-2,TGTGCCAGCACCGAAGACAGGGGAAACACCGGGGAGCTGTTTTTT,CASTEDRGNTGELFF
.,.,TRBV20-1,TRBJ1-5,TGCAGTGCTAGAGATGGCACAGGCGGCAGTCAGCCCCAGCATTTT,CSARDGTGGSQPQHF
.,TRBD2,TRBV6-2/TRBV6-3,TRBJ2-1,TGTGCCAGCAGGGCTAGCGGAAACTCCTACAATGAGCAGTTCTTC,CASRASGNSYNEQFF
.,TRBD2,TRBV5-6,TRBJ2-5,TGTGCCAGCAGCTTGGGACTAGCGGACTACCAAGAGACCCAGTACTTC,CASSLGLADYQETQYF
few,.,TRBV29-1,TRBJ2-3,TGCAGCGTTGGTCCGGCAGTCACAGATACGCAGTATTTT,CSVGPAVTDTQYF
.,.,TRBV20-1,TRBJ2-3,TGCAGTGCTCCAGATGAGCCTACAGATACGCAGTATTTT,CSAPDEPTDTQYF
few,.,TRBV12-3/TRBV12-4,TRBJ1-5,TGTGCCAGCAGTGGTTTGGGGCAGCCCCAGCATTTT,CASSGLGQPQHF
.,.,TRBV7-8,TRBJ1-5,TGTGCCAGCAGCTCCCGATACCCGGGACGGAATAGCAATCAGCCCCAGCATTTT,CASSSRYPGRNSNQPQHF
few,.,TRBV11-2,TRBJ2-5,TGTGCCAGCAGCTTAGGAGGAATGACGGCGGGAGAGACCCAGTACTTC,CASSLGGMTAGETQYF
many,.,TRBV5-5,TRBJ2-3,TGTGCCAGCAGCTTTTGGGGCTCTAGCACAGATACGCAGTATTTT,CASSFWGSSTDTQYF
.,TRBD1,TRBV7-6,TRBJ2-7,TGTGCCAGCAGCCCTGGACAGGGGTGGTACGAGCAGTACTTC,CASSPGQGWYEQYF
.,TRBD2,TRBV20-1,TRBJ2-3,TGCAGTGCCTCCTTACGGGTCCGGACTAGCGGGGGGGCTCGATTTCTGACAGATACGCAGTATTTT,CSASLRVRTSGGARFLTDTQYF
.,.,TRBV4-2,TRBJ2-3,TGTGCCAGCAGCCAAGACCATCCCTTTAGCACAGATACGCAGTATTTT,CASSQDHPFSTDTQYF
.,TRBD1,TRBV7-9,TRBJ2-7,TGTGCCAGCATCTCGCCGGGACAGGAGATCTACGAGCAGTACTTC,CASISPGQEIYEQYF
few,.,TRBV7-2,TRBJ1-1,TGTGCCAGCAGCCCGCATGGCCGGGCCGCGAACACTGAAGCTTTCTTT,CASSPHGRAANTEAFF
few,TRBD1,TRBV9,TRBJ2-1,TGTGCCAGCAGCCGCCGGGACAGGGTCAATGAGCAGTTCTTC,CASSRRDRVNEQFF
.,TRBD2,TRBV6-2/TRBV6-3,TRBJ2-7,TGTGCCAGCTCCCAGGGACTAGCGGGAAGCGACGAGCAGTACTTC,CASSQGLAGSDEQYF
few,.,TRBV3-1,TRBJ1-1,TGTGCCAGCACACCTGTACAGACGAACACTGAAGCTTTCTTT,CASTPVQTNTEAFF
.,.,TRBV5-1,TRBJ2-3,TGCGCCAGCAGCTCGGCGGGCCCTAGCACAGATACGCAGTATTTT,CASSSAGPSTDTQYF
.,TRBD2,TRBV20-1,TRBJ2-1,TGCAGTGCCCATAGCGGGAGTGTGGATGAGCAGTTCTTC,CSAHSGSVDEQFF
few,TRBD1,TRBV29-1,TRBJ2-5,TGCAGCGTTGTTGGGACAGGGGGCTTGGAGACCCAGTACTTC,CSVVGTGGLETQYF
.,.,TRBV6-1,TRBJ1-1,TGTGCCAGCAAGGACACTGCTGCTGAAGCTTTCTTT,CASKDTAAEAFF
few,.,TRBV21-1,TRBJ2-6,TGTGCCAGCAGCACGGGACACCGGGCCAACGTCCTGACTTTC,CASSTGHRANVLTF
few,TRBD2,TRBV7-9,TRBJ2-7,TGTGCCAGCAGCCCAGCGGGAGGGCCAGAGCAGTACTTC,CASSPAGGPEQYF
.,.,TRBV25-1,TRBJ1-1,TGTGCCAGCAGCCTGACTGGTCCCCGGGCCGGGACTGAAGCTTTCTTT,CASSLTGPRAGTEAFF
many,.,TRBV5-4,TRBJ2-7,TGTGCCAGCAACTCGGGGATGAACGAGCAGTACTTC,CASNSGMNEQYF
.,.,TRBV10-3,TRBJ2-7,TGTGCCACCTCCGACTCAGCGGGTTTCTCCGAGCAGTACTTC,CATSDSAGFSEQYF
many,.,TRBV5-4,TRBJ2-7,TGTGCCAGCAGCTTTCGGGGAAACTCCTACGAGCAGTACTTC,CASSFRGNSYEQYF
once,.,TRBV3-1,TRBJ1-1,TGTGCCAGCAGCCAGGGCCCAGGGACCACTGAAGCTTTCTTT,CASSQGPGTTEAFF
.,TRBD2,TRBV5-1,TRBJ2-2,TGCGCCAGCAGGCGGGGGGAACCCACCGGGGAGCTGTTTTTT,CASRRGEPTGELFF
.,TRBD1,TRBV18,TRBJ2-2,TGTGCCAGCTCACCGACCACAGGGGTGCGCACCGGGGAGCTGTTTTTT,CASSPTTGVRTGELFF
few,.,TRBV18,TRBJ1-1,TGTGCCAGCTCACCAAACCCCCGGACGGGTAATGAAGCTTTCTTT,CASSPNPRTGNEAFF
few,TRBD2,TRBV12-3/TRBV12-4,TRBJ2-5,TGTGCCAGCAGTCCGGTAGCGGGAGGGCCCCAACAAGAGACCCAGTACTTC,CASSPVAGGPQQETQYF
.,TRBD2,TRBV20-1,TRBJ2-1,TGCAGTGCTAGAGAAGCGGGGGGCTCCTACAATGAGCAGTTCTTC,CSAREAGGSYNEQFF
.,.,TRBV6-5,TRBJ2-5,TGTGCCAGCACCCCGACAGCACCTGAGTACCAAGAGACCCAGTACTTC,CASTPTAPEYQETQYF
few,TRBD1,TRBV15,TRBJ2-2,TGTGCCACCAGCAGACGTCCGGGACAGTACACCGGGGAGCTGTTTTTT,CATSRRPGQYTGELFF
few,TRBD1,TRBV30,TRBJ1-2,TGTGCCTGGTGGACAGGGTTCCAGTATGGCTACACCTTC,CAWWTGFQYGYTF
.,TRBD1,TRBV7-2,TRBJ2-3,TGTGCCAGCAGTAGGGACAGTGTGACAGATACGCAGTATTTT,CASSRDSVTDTQYF
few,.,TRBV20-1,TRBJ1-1,TGCAGTGCCTCTCCCGGGGGCGGCGAAGCTTTCTTT,CSASPGGGEAFF
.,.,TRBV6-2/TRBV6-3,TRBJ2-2,TGTGCCAGCAGTTACTTTTCGGGGAACACCGGGGAGCTGTTTTTT,CASSYFSGNTGELFF
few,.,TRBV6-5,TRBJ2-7,TGTGCCAGCAATCCCAATCAAGGTTCCTATAGCTCCTACGAGCAGTACTTC,CASNPNQGSYSSYEQYF
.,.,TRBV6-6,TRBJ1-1,TGTGCCAGCACCCAGGTTTTGGGGGGGGTGAACACTGAAGCTTTCTTT,CASTQVLGGVNTEAFF